The sequence of this T cell receptor beta chain was determined in a study of cytomegalovirus exposure and HLA in healthy donors listed by TCRdb under 2017. Concerning the study at large: According to an earlier analysis of several hundred of the donors, some 180 million T cells yielded 90 million to 130 million unique TCR beta sequences and more than 250 Gb of sequence data. The study aimed to test whether signatures of past pathogen exposure could be identified by cataloging public T cell receptors. All discovery cohort repertoires had been generated on a single sequencing platform. Because of strong linkage in the cohort, five DR-DQ haplotypes were treated as single units for association and clustering. About 300 gigabases of sequencing data and tens of millions of unique TCR sequences made up an early release that covered approximately 650 HLA-typed donors. To predict cytomegalovirus infection status, the study combined high-throughput TCR immunosequencing, statistical association of individual TCRs with disease status, and machine learning. Rather than drawing on any new phenotypic data, the later analysis identified candidate immune exposures from TCR beta sequences and the way those sequences occurred across donors. The study used immunosequencing to profile the T cell repertoires of around 600 subjects and linked those repertoires to cytomegalovirus serostatus. Class I and class II HLA loci were covered by the typing at four-digit resolution. The number of donors typed differed by locus, with about 629-640 for A, B, C, DRB1 and DQB1, more than 500 for DQA1, under 610 for DPA1, and around 450 for DPB1. Genome-wide SNP genotypes for about 65% of the roughly 670 donors were used in a later genetic analysis, which treated that subset as a discovery cohort. To decide whether each TCR beta V gene segment behaved as functional or pseudogenic, an earlier analysis of 587 of the donors relied on high-throughput TCR beta sequencing. Among 350 to 400 genotyped donors of the cohort, an average of 235,054 unique TCR beta nucleotide sequences were sequenced per donor, roughly 18% of them non-productive. Of the 300 to 400 genotyped donors, approximately 83% fell in the genetic ancestry cluster associated with self-reported Caucasian donors. In addition to the first cohort of several hundred subjects, a separate validation cohort of approximately 130 different subjects was used. Donor age, sex, ethnicity and CMV serostatus were collected together with the repertoire data. To study patterns of TCR occurrence, a later analysis re-analyzed previously published TCR beta repertoires from 700 or so donors and added high-resolution HLA genotyping.

Library preparation employed the immunoSEQ multiplex PCR assay. For the multiplex PCR, a mixture combining 60 forward primers for TCR Vbeta segments and 13 reverse primers for TCR Jbeta segments was used. The CDR3 region of rearranged TCR beta genes was amplified from genomic DNA with a multiplex PCR assay. The Illumina HiSeq System was used to sequence the amplified TCR beta libraries as 87-base-pair reads. The paper's processing steps were these. A later analysis counted approximately 76 million unique TCR beta chains across the 700 or so repertoires, and roughly 10 million of these chains were shared by at least two donors. Raw reads were error-corrected and collapsed into unique sequences with a nearest-neighbor algorithm that merged closely related sequences to remove PCR and sequencing errors. CDR3 sequences were aligned to IMGT reference sequences to assign V, D and J gene segments. Each retained sequence needed at least a six-nucleotide match to both a V gene segment and a J gene segment. A rearrangement was called productive if the CDR3 had no stop codons and remained in frame with V and J, and every other rearrangement was called non-productive. CDR3 was defined by IMGT convention, running from the second conserved V-encoded cysteine to the conserved J-encoded phenylalanine. The earlier analysis of 587 of the donors excluded any sequence lacking an unambiguous match to a single V gene segment. In an earlier analysis of approximately 500 of the donors, a V segment was called functional when productive rearrangements were above 56.7%, and segregating when the standard deviation between donors exceeded 5%. To diagnose cytomegalovirus status from the catalog of TCR beta chain sequences, a statistical classification framework was built. In a later analysis, V and J genes were assigned by comparing TCR nucleotide sequences against IMGT/GENE-DB human TR gene sequences. Using the TCRdist pipeline, a later analysis assigned CDR3 sequences along with most-parsimonious VDJ recombination scenarios. In a later analysis, each TCR beta chain was defined by its CDR3 amino acid sequence together with its V-gene family, and reads lacking a unique V-gene family were excluded. To address suspected cross-contamination and a sequencing artifact, a later analysis removed a few hundred highly shared, low-generation-probability nucleotide sequences. In a later analysis, a clonal expansion index was calculated for each public chain from normalized within-repertoire ranks of inferred template counts. In a later analysis, generation probabilities were computed using a VDJ recombination model fitted to out-of-frame rearrangements, and the results were checked against IGoR. In a later analysis, TCR-TCR, TCR-HLA and TCR-CMV co-occurrence was scored with hypergeometric tests, and a repertoire-size bias correction was applied to TCR pairs. To estimate false discovery rates, a later analysis permuted the HLA or CMV assignments 20 times. In a later analysis, co-occurring TCRs were grouped using DBSCAN, and TCRdist sequence similarity was added for clustering within HLA-allele-positive subsets. Repertoires with fewer than 30,000 or more than 120,000 public chains, plus five repertoires with anomalous nucleotide sharing, were excluded from co-occurrence clustering. TCRdb limited this immuneACCESS table to in-frame rearrangements with V and J called. A share of clones is missing; checked studies link under half to unresolved V genes, and the rest is unexplained. That table supplies the V and J calls and clone size; D and trimming were determined from the DNA. The sample records approximately 190,000 clones, 75% to 80% of which are singletons. Jointly, the top ten make up 2.1% of the sample.

The germline V gene supplies CDR1 MRHNA and CDR2 SNTAGT. Its CDR3 holds 16 amino acids, cysteine through phenylalanine. Only the CDR3 DNA is retained, 48 bases long and in frame from the first base. Trimming removed 5 bases from V and 6 bases from J, leaving 21 bases between the germline ends. Concerning this clone: Its antigen is currently not known. Qualities for individual bases were not recorded, and no much larger clone is one base off.

The cohort was made up of roughly 670 healthy bone marrow donors. At the time of sampling, all cohort members were nominally healthy, though unrecorded immune exposures were likely present. The donor was CMV seropositive and was included in the group of 290 or so seropositive cohort members. A peripheral blood sample was provided by each donor, and peripheral blood mononuclear cells were used for TCR beta sequencing. The Qiagen DNeasy Blood Extraction Kit was used to extract genomic DNA from the blood cell samples. What the study reported, not specific to this receptor: In a later analysis, HLA-associated TCR beta chains showed more clonal expansion and lower generation probabilities than non-associated chains that were equally common. A later analysis found that most CMV-associated TCR beta chains appeared HLA-restricted, with HLA associations seemingly driven largely by CMV exposure. It was suggested by the authors that the approach could potentially be generalized to other disease states and immunological phenotypes. The only immune exposure information available for the cohort was CMV serostatus. According to a later analysis, parvovirus B19, influenza, CMV and Epstein-Barr virus appeared linked to several top co-occurrence clusters. The earlier analysis of approximately 590 of the donors excluded some 15 rarely observed V segments, including chromosome 9 orphons, because counts were too low. Correlated functional status among segregating V segments might reflect linkage disequilibrium, but an unknown experimental factor could not be ruled out. The classifier was reported to diagnose cytomegalovirus status with high specificity and sensitivity in both the original and validation cohorts. In a later analysis, the rate of TCR association differed among HLA loci, with DRB1 alleles having the most associated TCRs and HLA-C alleles having the fewest. Specific HLA alleles were associated with 16,951 TCR beta sequences at a false discovery rate of 0.05 in a later analysis. A further reported finding was that TCR beta sequences accurately predicted the HLA-A and HLA-B alleles for most subjects in the first cohort. Across donors, most TCR sequences were observed very rarely, whereas some public TCRs were present in many individuals. The 87-base-pair reads could not distinguish some IMGT-functional V segments, including TRBV6-2 and TRBV6-3, so those segments were excluded. The cohort was sequenced for TCR beta chains only, and without alpha or paired-chain data the features that could be detected were limited. An earlier analysis of roughly 570 of the donors showed that most TCR beta V segments appeared in productive rearrangements either about 87% or about 30% of the time, which broadly matched IMGT annotations. Roughly uniform sequencing depth across donors was assumed in presence/absence analyses, although this assumption may not hold. Assigning TCR associations to individual alleles was difficult when HLA alleles, especially DR and DQ, strongly co-occurred. A later genetic analysis reported fewer N-insertions in productive TCRs among donors in an Asian-associated ancestry cluster than the approximately 670-donor mean. A few of the identified cytomegalovirus-associated TCR beta chains were confirmed in vitro to be specific for cytomegalovirus antigens. HLA typing was unavailable for some donors at each locus, so association tests used only the typed subset. A later genetic analysis associated a missense DCLRE1C variant with V-gene and J-gene trimming of TCR beta chains, and an independent cohort replicated the association. A cluster of highly shared sequence variants was judged likely to be a technical artifact of the sequencing pipeline. In the study, some 160 TCR beta chains were listed as associated with cytomegalovirus.

The sequenced material came from PBMCs. The sequence is built from TRBV6-4 and TRBJ2-3; a tentative D call is TRBD1 (5 bases match). This receptor was obtained from a woman in her 30s in good health and CMV-seropositive. The CDR3 loop reads CASSQVGQLGTDTQYF. The DNA reads TGTGCCAGCAGTCAAGTCGGACAATTAGGAACGGATACGCAGTATTTT.